This is a list of T cell receptor beta chains from one sample in a study of response to subunit inactivated influenza vaccine. In TCRdb, the RT-PCR reads were re-called with MiXCR into one record per CDR3 protein. Among a few hundred thousand distinct CDR3 sequences, 10% to 12% were seen once, and the ten largest hold approximately 10%. This same sample was also part of a study on T cells expressing NK-cell markers.

The sample in question was PBMCs from blood, obtained on the day of vaccination. All receptors derive from a man aged 45-65 years who received an inactivated influenza vaccine. Both conserved end residues are part of each CDR3. The order of the fields is J gene, CDR3 length, V gene, clone size, D gene, CDR3 DNA, CDR3 protein. A D gene is named only where the DNA matches it firmly. Expanded clones are given a class, and other clones once, few, many or no size at all.

j_gene: TRBJ2-2; len: 16; v_gene: TRBV24-1; abundance: many; d_gene: TRBD1; CDR3nt: TGTGCCACCAGTAATTCCTGGACAGGGTACACCGGGGAGCTGTTTTTT; CDR3aa: CATSNSWTGYTGELFF
j_gene: TRBJ2-1; len: 15; v_gene: TRBV12-3/TRBV12-4; abundance: many; d_gene: TRBD2; CDR3nt: TGTGCCAGCAGTAGCCTAGCGGGGTCCTACAATGAGCAGTTCTTC; CDR3aa: CASSSLAGSYNEQFF
j_gene: TRBJ2-7; len: 12; v_gene: TRBV29-1; abundance: .; d_gene: .; CDR3nt: TGCAGGAGAGAAGGGGGGGTAGACGAGCAGTACTTC; CDR3aa: CRREGGVDEQYF
j_gene: TRBJ2-2; len: 16; v_gene: TRBV12-3/TRBV12-4; abundance: many; d_gene: TRBD1; CDR3nt: TGTGCCAGCAGCCCCACGAAGACAGGGAGCACCGGGGAGCTGTTTTTT; CDR3aa: CASSPTKTGSTGELFF
j_gene: TRBJ2-7; len: 16; v_gene: TRBV27; abundance: .; d_gene: TRBD1; CDR3nt: TGTGCCAGCAGTCCCGGGACAGGGAAGAGCTCCTACGAGCAGTACTTC; CDR3aa: CASSPGTGKSSYEQYF
j_gene: TRBJ2-5; len: 16; v_gene: TRBV3-1; abundance: few; d_gene: TRBD2; CDR3nt: TGTGCCAGCAGCGGAACAATAGCGGGGGGGCGAGAGACCCAGTACTTC; CDR3aa: CASSGTIAGGRETQYF
j_gene: TRBJ2-7; len: 15; v_gene: TRBV4-3; abundance: many; d_gene: TRBD1; CDR3nt: TGCGCCAGCAGCAAACAGTTGACAGGGTCCTACGAGCAGTACTTC; CDR3aa: CASSKQLTGSYEQYF
j_gene: TRBJ2-2; len: 17; v_gene: TRBV6-5; abundance: few; d_gene: TRBD2; CDR3nt: TGTGCCAGCAGTTACTCGATGAGCGGGAGGTGGACCGGGGAGCTGTTTTTT; CDR3aa: CASSYSMSGRWTGELFF
j_gene: TRBJ2-7; len: 15; v_gene: TRBV20-1; abundance: few; d_gene: TRBD2; CDR3nt: TGCAGTGCTCGGGGGGCTAGCGGGACAACCTACGAGCAGTACTTC; CDR3aa: CSARGASGTTYEQYF
j_gene: TRBJ2-7; len: 23; v_gene: TRBV6-2/TRBV6-3; abundance: few; d_gene: .; CDR3nt: TGTGCCAGCAGTTACCCAAATCAAAAGGATTCCCCACTTTGGGCCAGGGCTGACTACGAGCAGTACTTC; CDR3aa: CASSYPNQKDSPLWARADYEQYF
j_gene: TRBJ2-1; len: 21; v_gene: TRBV12-3/TRBV12-4; abundance: .; d_gene: TRBD2; CDR3nt: TGTGCCAGCAGTTCCCCCCCCAGGGGGAGGACTCTAGCGGGAGCATCCTATGAGCAGTTCTTC; CDR3aa: CASSSPPRGRTLAGASYEQFF
j_gene: TRBJ1-5; len: 14; v_gene: TRBV20-1; abundance: few; d_gene: TRBD1; CDR3nt: TGCAGTGCAAGTGACAGGGGTTTCAATCAGCCCCAGCATTTT; CDR3aa: CSASDRGFNQPQHF
j_gene: TRBJ2-1; len: 17; v_gene: TRBV5-1; abundance: .; d_gene: TRBD2; CDR3nt: TGCGCCAGCAGCCCGGGACTAGCGGGAGTGGGCTACAATGAGCAGTTCTTC; CDR3aa: CASSPGLAGVGYNEQFF
j_gene: TRBJ2-3; len: 13; v_gene: TRBV4-3; abundance: .; d_gene: .; CDR3nt: TGCGCCAGCAGCCAAGAGAGAGCAGATACGCAGTATTTT; CDR3aa: CASSQERADTQYF
j_gene: TRBJ1-1; len: 15; v_gene: TRBV7-2; abundance: many; d_gene: .; CDR3nt: TGTGCCAGCAGCCTAACAGGTAGGGGTTCGACTGAAGCTTTCTTT; CDR3aa: CASSLTGRGSTEAFF
j_gene: TRBJ1-5; len: 17; v_gene: TRBV6-7; abundance: many; d_gene: TRBD1; CDR3nt: TGTGCCAGCAGTTACTCGAGACAGGGGGGAAGCAATCAGCCCCAGCATTTT; CDR3aa: CASSYSRQGGSNQPQHF
j_gene: TRBJ2-7; len: 17; v_gene: TRBV15; abundance: many; d_gene: .; CDR3nt: TGTGCCACCAGCAGAACCATAGGGAGGACTGGGTCCTACGAGCAGTACTTC; CDR3aa: CATSRTIGRTGSYEQYF
j_gene: TRBJ2-2; len: 16; v_gene: TRBV11-2; abundance: .; d_gene: .; CDR3nt: TGTGCCAGCAGGGAAGGGGGGGCCATGAACACCGGGGAGCTGTTTTTT; CDR3aa: CASREGGAMNTGELFF
j_gene: TRBJ2-7; len: 12; v_gene: TRBV20-1; abundance: few; d_gene: .; CDR3nt: TGCAGTGCCACGAGGGAGGAGTCCGAGCAGTACTTC; CDR3aa: CSATREESEQYF
j_gene: TRBJ2-1; len: 15; v_gene: TRBV18; abundance: few; d_gene: .; CDR3nt: TGTGCCAGCTCACCCCGGGCCCAACTCAGGGATGAGCAGTTCTTC; CDR3aa: CASSPRAQLRDEQFF
j_gene: TRBJ2-7; len: 18; v_gene: TRBV15; abundance: few; d_gene: TRBD1; CDR3nt: TGTGCCACCAGCAGAGAAGTGACAGGGGCGAGGAGCTCCTACGAGCAGTACTTC; CDR3aa: CATSREVTGARSSYEQYF
j_gene: TRBJ2-3; len: 11; v_gene: TRBV28; abundance: few; d_gene: TRBD1; CDR3nt: TGTGCCAGCAGTCGAGGGGGCGGGCAGTATTTT; CDR3aa: CASSRGGGQYF
j_gene: TRBJ1-5; len: 13; v_gene: TRBV20-1; abundance: few; d_gene: .; CDR3nt: TGCAGTGCTATAGAACACTTCAATCAGCCCCAGCATTTT; CDR3aa: CSAIEHFNQPQHF
j_gene: TRBJ2-3; len: 16; v_gene: TRBV9; abundance: few; d_gene: .; CDR3nt: TGTGCCAGCAGCCCACGAATGAGACAGAGCACAGATACGCAGTATTTT; CDR3aa: CASSPRMRQSTDTQYF
j_gene: TRBJ1-2; len: 13; v_gene: TRBV5-1; abundance: few; d_gene: .; CDR3nt: TGCGCCAGCAGCTTGGAGGAAGCAGCTAGCTACACCTTC; CDR3aa: CASSLEEAASYTF
j_gene: TRBJ2-4; len: 13; v_gene: TRBV12-3/TRBV12-4; abundance: many; d_gene: .; CDR3nt: TGTGCCAGCCTCTCCTCGGTCAGTCACATTCAGTACTTC; CDR3aa: CASLSSVSHIQYF
j_gene: TRBJ2-6; len: 16; v_gene: TRBV25-1; abundance: .; d_gene: .; CDR3nt: TGTGCCAGCTGTCAGGGTGGGAGCTCTGGGGCCAACGTCCTGACTTTC; CDR3aa: CASCQGGSSGANVLTF
j_gene: TRBJ1-5; len: 16; v_gene: TRBV19; abundance: .; d_gene: .; CDR3nt: TGTGCCAGTAGGGGTTTAGTACGGCAGGGGCATCAGCCCCAGCATTTT; CDR3aa: CASRGLVRQGHQPQHF
j_gene: TRBJ2-3; len: 15; v_gene: TRBV29-1; abundance: .; d_gene: .; CDR3nt: TGCAGCGTTGTGGTGGTAGCGGCGGGCACAGATACGCAGTATTTT; CDR3aa: CSVVVVAAGTDTQYF
j_gene: TRBJ2-7; len: 15; v_gene: TRBV2; abundance: many; d_gene: .; CDR3nt: TGTGCCAGCAGTGAAGCTGCCCTGCTGACCTACGAGCAGTACTTC; CDR3aa: CASSEAALLTYEQYF
j_gene: TRBJ2-2; len: 15; v_gene: TRBV6-1; abundance: .; d_gene: TRBD2; CDR3nt: TGTGCCACCAGAGGACTAGCGGGAGGCACCGGGGAGCTGTTTTTT; CDR3aa: CATRGLAGGTGELFF
j_gene: TRBJ2-1; len: 15; v_gene: TRBV5-8; abundance: few; d_gene: TRBD1; CDR3nt: TGTGCCAGCAGCCCACAGGACAGGGGAGGCAATGAGCAGTTCTTC; CDR3aa: CASSPQDRGGNEQFF
j_gene: TRBJ2-3; len: 10; v_gene: TRBV20-1; abundance: few; d_gene: .; CDR3nt: TGCAGTGCCACGCGAGATACGCAGTATTTT; CDR3aa: CSATRDTQYF
j_gene: TRBJ1-2; len: 15; v_gene: TRBV5-1; abundance: .; d_gene: TRBD1; CDR3nt: TGCGCCAGCAGCTCCGGACAGGGAAGGGATTATGGCTACACCTTC; CDR3aa: CASSSGQGRDYGYTF
j_gene: TRBJ2-7; len: 14; v_gene: TRBV6-2/TRBV6-3; abundance: few; d_gene: TRBD2; CDR3nt: TGTGCCAGCAGCGGGACTAGCGGGCGTAACGAGCAGTACTTC; CDR3aa: CASSGTSGRNEQYF
j_gene: TRBJ2-6; len: 17; v_gene: TRBV30; abundance: few; d_gene: .; CDR3nt: TGTGCCTGGAGTGTATCCAGTGGAGGGGCTGGGGCCAACGTCCTGACTTTC; CDR3aa: CAWSVSSGGAGANVLTF
j_gene: TRBJ2-2; len: 15; v_gene: TRBV2; abundance: .; d_gene: TRBD1; CDR3nt: TGTGCCAGCAGTGAAAGGGACAGTTCCACCGGGGAGCTGTTTTTT; CDR3aa: CASSERDSSTGELFF
j_gene: TRBJ2-1; len: 15; v_gene: TRBV4-3; abundance: few; d_gene: .; CDR3nt: TGCGCCAGCAGCCAAGAAGAGGGGGACTACAATGAGCAGTTCTTC; CDR3aa: CASSQEEGDYNEQFF
j_gene: TRBJ1-4; len: 13; v_gene: TRBV4-2; abundance: .; d_gene: .; CDR3nt: TGTGCCAGCAGCCACCAGATTAATGAAAAACTGTTTTTT; CDR3aa: CASSHQINEKLFF
j_gene: TRBJ2-1; len: 12; v_gene: TRBV7-9; abundance: few; d_gene: .; CDR3nt: TGTGCCAGCAGCCAAGTCCACAATGAGCAGTTCTTC; CDR3aa: CASSQVHNEQFF
j_gene: TRBJ2-7; len: 13; v_gene: TRBV7-2; abundance: .; d_gene: .; CDR3nt: TGTGCCAGCAGCTTAGGGACTTACTACGAGCAGTACTTC; CDR3aa: CASSLGTYYEQYF
j_gene: TRBJ1-2; len: 15; v_gene: TRBV30; abundance: few; d_gene: TRBD1; CDR3nt: TGTGCCTGGAGTGAAGGGACAGGGGCAAACTATGGCTACACCTTC; CDR3aa: CAWSEGTGANYGYTF
j_gene: TRBJ2-2; len: 16; v_gene: TRBV20-1; abundance: many; d_gene: .; CDR3nt: TGCAGTGCTAAGGGCTTAGTGGTATCGAACACCGGGGAGCTGTTTTTT; CDR3aa: CSAKGLVVSNTGELFF
j_gene: TRBJ2-7; len: 14; v_gene: TRBV6-5; abundance: few; d_gene: .; CDR3nt: TGTGCCAGCAGTTACTCGGCCGGAGCTAATGGGCAGTACTTC; CDR3aa: CASSYSAGANGQYF
j_gene: TRBJ1-2; len: 14; v_gene: TRBV3-1; abundance: few; d_gene: .; CDR3nt: TGTGCCAGCAGCCAGCAGGGGAGTGACTATGGCTACACCTTC; CDR3aa: CASSQQGSDYGYTF
j_gene: TRBJ2-5; len: 13; v_gene: TRBV20-1; abundance: few; d_gene: .; CDR3nt: TGCAGTGCCAGGTCAGAGAAGGAAAAGACCCAGTACTTC; CDR3aa: CSARSEKEKTQYF
j_gene: TRBJ2-1; len: 15; v_gene: TRBV28; abundance: few; d_gene: TRBD1; CDR3nt: TGTGCCAGCACCCCCGGGGACAGGGAATACAATGAGCAGTTCTTC; CDR3aa: CASTPGDREYNEQFF
j_gene: TRBJ1-2; len: 16; v_gene: TRBV5-1; abundance: .; d_gene: .; CDR3nt: TGCGCCAGCAGCGCCGGGACTCCTAACGTGGGCTATGGCTACACCTTC; CDR3aa: CASSAGTPNVGYGYTF
j_gene: TRBJ2-2; len: 16; v_gene: TRBV7-9; abundance: few; d_gene: TRBD2; CDR3nt: TGTGCCAGCATCAATAGCGGGAGGGGGAACACCGGGGAGCTGTTTTTT; CDR3aa: CASINSGRGNTGELFF
j_gene: TRBJ2-3; len: 15; v_gene: TRBV20-1; abundance: .; d_gene: TRBD1; CDR3nt: TGCAGTGCTGTTAACTGGGACAGGCGCACAGATACGCAGTATTTT; CDR3aa: CSAVNWDRRTDTQYF
j_gene: TRBJ2-7; len: 13; v_gene: TRBV5-1; abundance: few; d_gene: TRBD1; CDR3nt: TGCGCCAGCAGAGGGACAGGGGGCTACGAGCAGTACTTC; CDR3aa: CASRGTGGYEQYF
j_gene: TRBJ2-1; len: 16; v_gene: TRBV5-1; abundance: .; d_gene: TRBD2; CDR3nt: TGCGCCAGCAGCTTGGCCTTAGCGGGGGTCTACAATGAGCAGTTCTTC; CDR3aa: CASSLALAGVYNEQFF
j_gene: TRBJ2-7; len: 12; v_gene: TRBV29-1; abundance: few; d_gene: TRBD1; CDR3nt: TGCAGCATTTGGGACAGCTCCTACGAGCAGTACTTC; CDR3aa: CSIWDSSYEQYF
j_gene: TRBJ1-5; len: 15; v_gene: TRBV20-1; abundance: .; d_gene: .; CDR3nt: TGCAGTGCAGCAAGGCGGGGGCAGAGCAATCAGCCCCAGCATTTT; CDR3aa: CSAARRGQSNQPQHF